The clone carrying this T cell receptor beta chain was seen at least ten times. What it recognizes is unknown. This entry comes from a study of neurological immune-mediated disorders. Notes on the study in general: None of the CDR3 amino acid sequences of expanded clones were shared across subjects, and this suggested private repertoires in all groups.

TCRdb processed the 5' RACE reads anew with MiXCR; each CDR3 protein has one entry. The repertoire consists of around 94,000 distinct CDR3 sequences, with roughly 4% occurring once and the leading ten covering under 6.5%. The CDR3 is 14 amino acids. Unsorted libraries were prepared from 2 million PBMCs that had been stored at -80 C. Sequenced input: PBMCs. The sequence was collected from a woman between 18 and 30 years old with multiple sclerosis. The chain combines TRBV21-1 with TRBJ1-2; the listed D gene, TRBD1, was not tested against the DNA. TRBV21-1 is shown as a pseudogene. The CDR3 reads CASNRTGGNYGYTF. The CDR3 bases are TGTGCCAGCAACAGAACAGGGGGGAACTATGGCTACACCTTC.